This entry lists 7 T cell receptor beta chains sequenced from one sample in a study of CD4+ T cells in melanoma. Clones were read by immunoSEQ multiplex PCR, and TCRdb kept only the in-frame ones, dropping some. The sample has 20,000 to 25,000 clones, 82% seen once. Sequenced material: cells from a culture (not recorded whether cultured in vitro). These receptors were obtained from a human donor with melanoma.

This clone rates as medium-sized. The chain couples TRBV27 to TRBJ1-3, with 9 bases identical to TRBD1. CDR3 length: 16 residues. V gave up 0 bases and J gave up 2 bases; unmatched junction bases: 2. Germline CDR1 is MNHEY and CDR2 is SMNVEV (reference sequence). In DNA form, the CDR3 reads TGTGCCAGCAGTTTATCCGGGACAGGGACTGGAAACACCATATATTTT. Residues: CASSLSGTGTGNTIYF.

V is TRBV18 and J is TRBJ1-5; D possibly corresponds to TRBD1 (5 bases). Germline V gene lookup returns CDR1 KGHSH and CDR2 LQKENI. V lost 5 bases, J lost 8 bases, and 13 bases lay in between. The CDR3 is 13 amino acids. The CDR3 region is CASSTTAFEPQHF. As DNA, the CDR3 is TGTGCCAGCTCAACGACAGCTTTTGAGCCCCAGCATTTT.

This clone was observed a single time. The genes are TRBV5-1 and TRBJ1-4; 7 positions match TRBD1. In germline, CDR1 is SGHRS, CDR2 YFSETQ. V trimming: 3 bases; J trimming: 7 bases; junction bases outside the gene matches: 9. This CDR3 spans 15 amino acids. The CDR3 sequence: CASSSMTGQSEKLFF. The DNA for the CDR3 is TGCGCCAGCAGCTCGATGACAGGGCAGAGTGAAAAACTGTTTTTT.

This clone was detected only once. V gene TRBV19 combines with J gene TRBJ2-7, with TRBD2 matching over 11 bases. The CDR3 has 16 residues. The germline V gene encodes CDR1 LNHDA and CDR2 SQIVND (reference sequence). After removal of 5 bases from V and 6 bases from J, the junction contained 12 bases not matched to a gene. CDR3 protein: CASSSTSGVTSGEQYF. The DNA for the CDR3 is TGTGCCAGTAGTTCGACTAGCGGGGTGACCTCTGGCGAGCAGTACTTC.

The chain carries TRBV28 and TRBJ1-2; 8 bases line up with TRBD1. J lost 3 bases, V lost 5 bases, and 5 bases had no gene match. CDR1 and CDR2 (germline): MDHEN, SYDVKM. This CDR3 comprises 14 residues. The CDR3 nucleotides are TGTGCCAGCAGTCGGACAGGGATTGACTATGGCTACACCTTC. Its protein product is CASSRTGIDYGYTF.

The rearrangement uses TRBV30 and TRBJ2-7; 9 positions agree with TRBD1. V lost 3 bases, J lost 1 base, and 4 bases stayed unmatched. The V gene's germline CDR1 is GTSNPN and CDR2 SVGIG (reference sequence). This CDR3 comprises 14 residues. The CDR3 nucleotides read TGTGCCTGGAGAAACAGGGGGCATTCCTACGAGCAGTACTTC. Amino acid sequence: CAWRNRGHSYEQYF.

In this sample, this clone turned up a few times. The J gene is TRBJ1-2, the V gene TRBV15; no definite D call. The CDR3 extends over 16 amino acids. CDR1 is LNHNV, CDR2 YYDKDF, per germline (reference sequence). V was clipped by 0 bases and J by 8 bases, with 19 bases between them. Written as DNA, the CDR3 is TGTGCCACCAGCAGAGATAGGGCAGGCGGCCCGGGGGGCTACACCTTC. It yields the protein CATSRDRAGGPGGYTF. The full variable domain, in which reference TRBV15 and TRBJ1-2 provide the parts outside the CDR3, is DAMVIQNPRYQVTQFGKPVTLSCSQTLNHNVMYWYQQKSSQAPKLLFHYYDKDFNNEADTPDNFQSRRPNTSFCFLDIRSPGLGDTAMYLCATSRDRAGGPGGYTFGSGTRLTVV.